This T cell receptor (beta chain) appears in the sequencing data of a study of T cells in localized non-small cell lung cancer. With regard to this clone: Its antigen is not identified.

Study results and limitations: Appearances in adjacent lung were noted for a median 57 of the top 100 tumor clones. Heterogeneity is still possible, as just one tumor region was sequenced.

This CDR3 has 16 residues. Trimming at V came to 3 bases and at J to 3 bases, leaving 4 bases not matched to a gene. CDR1 is LNHDA, CDR2 SQIVND, per germline (reference sequence). Here immunoSEQ multiplex PCR was the method, and the copy in TCRdb shows in-frame clones only, minus some. The profile shows approximately 26,000 clones, more than 75% of them singletons. The clonotype originates from a woman aged 35-70 years with stage I lung adenocarcinoma. The V gene is TRBV19, the J gene TRBJ1-4, with 10 bases matching TRBD1. Material: peripheral blood, obtained before any cancer treatment. In DNA, the CDR3 is TGTGCCAGTAGTATGGGACAGGGGAGTCCTAATGAAAAACTGTTTTTT. It encodes CASSMGQGSPNEKLFF.